The rows below give T cell receptor beta chains drawn from one sample of a study of cytomegalovirus exposure and HLA in healthy donors. Clones were read by immunoSEQ multiplex PCR, and TCRdb kept only the in-frame ones, dropping some. Of 100,000 to 150,000 clones listed, roughly 79% are singletons. The sequenced material came from PBMCs. Receptors were obtained from a middle-aged woman in good health and CMV-seronegative. CDR3s include the opening cysteine and the closing phenylalanine or tryptophan. The D gene is left open where the match is weak. Some rows have no size entry. The others give once, few or many, or a class for an expanded clone.

CASSGTSGFTKNIQYF,TGTGCCAGCAGCGGGACTAGCGGGTTTACGAAAAACATTCAGTACTTC,TRBJ2-4,TRBV11-2,TRBD2,-
CASSVSSGGSSSTDTQYF,TGTGCCAGCAGCGTTTCTAGCGGGGGGTCCAGTTCCACAGATACGCAGTATTTT,TRBJ2-3,TRBV28,TRBD2,-
CASTGVGRATNEKLFF,TGTGCCAGTACCGGGGTAGGCAGAGCAACTAATGAAAAACTGTTTTTT,TRBJ1-4,TRBV19,-,once
CASSPRQGPRETQYF,TGCGCCAGCTCCCCCCGACAGGGCCCGCGTGAGACCCAGTACTTC,TRBJ2-5,TRBV10-1,TRBD1,-
CASSSVTAANTEAFF,TGTGCCAGCAGCTCTGTTACAGCTGCGAACACTGAAGCTTTCTTT,TRBJ1-1,TRBV5-4,-,-
CASSSASTDTQYF,TGTGCCAGTAGTAGCGCCAGCACAGATACGCAGTATTTT,TRBJ2-3,TRBV19,-,-
CASGGAVGELFF,TGTGCCAGCGGGGGGGCGGTCGGGGAGCTGTTTTTT,TRBJ2-2,TRBV9,-,-
CASSPPGQGARTGELFF,TGTGCCAGCTCACCACCGGGACAGGGGGCGCGGACCGGGGAGCTGTTTTTT,TRBJ2-2,TRBV18,TRBD1,-
CASSRGQGNQETQYF,TGCGCCAGCAGCCGGGGACAGGGGAACCAAGAGACCCAGTACTTC,TRBJ2-5,TRBV5-1,TRBD1,-
CASSLTVSGAVEKLFF,TGTGCCAGCAGCTTGACGGTTTCAGGGGCGGTTGAAAAACTGTTTTTT,TRBJ1-4,TRBV5-6,-,-
CASRPSEPYNEQFF,TGTGCCAGCAGACCTAGCGAACCTTACAATGAGCAGTTCTTC,TRBJ2-1,TRBV6-6,-,-
CASSLGGNTGELFF,TGTGCCAGCAGCTTAGGCGGGAACACCGGGGAGCTGTTTTTT,TRBJ2-2,TRBV7-2,-,once
CASSWTGGNSPLHF,TGTGCCAGCAGCTGGACAGGGGGTAATTCACCCCTCCACTTT,TRBJ1-6,TRBV27,TRBD1,-
CAWGQGANYGYTF,TGTGCCTGGGGACAGGGCGCTAACTATGGCTACACCTTC,TRBJ1-2,TRBV30,TRBD1,-
CASSSQGEGDEKLFF,TGTGCCAGCAGTTCGCAGGGCGAGGGGGATGAAAAACTGTTTTTT,TRBJ1-4,TRBV28,-,-
CASSPGTAEAFF,TGTGCCAGTAGTCCTGGGACTGCGGAAGCTTTCTTT,TRBJ1-1,TRBV19,-,-
CASSLWEDSYNGQFF,TGTGCCAGCAGTTTGTGGGAGGACTCCTACAATGGGCAGTTCTTC,TRBJ2-1,TRBV28,-,-
CASSLDTGNTIYF,TGCGCCAGCAGCTTGGACACCGGAAACACCATATATTTT,TRBJ1-3,TRBV5-1,-,-
CASSVAQEGSPLHF,TGTGCCAGCAGCGTAGCGCAGGAAGGCTCACCCCTCCACTTT,TRBJ1-6,TRBV9,-,-
CASSLGQGGGQETQYF,TGCGCCAGCAGCTTGGGGCAGGGAGGAGGACAAGAGACCCAGTACTTC,TRBJ2-5,TRBV5-1,-,-
CASSPSGTEQYF,TGTGCCAGCAGCCCTAGCGGGACCGAGCAGTACTTC,TRBJ2-7,TRBV7-9,TRBD2,-
CATSREGTPNYGYTF,TGTGCCACCAGCAGAGAAGGGACACCCAACTATGGCTACACCTTC,TRBJ1-2,TRBV15,-,-
CSVEATGAGELFF,TGCAGCGTTGAAGCGACGGGTGCCGGGGAGCTGTTTTTT,TRBJ2-2,TRBV29-1,-,medium-sized
CASSPLAGGPVDTQYF,TGTGCCAGCAGCCCACTAGCGGGGGGGCCCGTAGATACGCAGTATTTT,TRBJ2-3,TRBV4-2,TRBD2,-
CASSGLSGRAGYNEQFF,TGTGCCAGCAGCGGTCTCAGCGGGAGGGCCGGCTACAATGAGCAGTTCTTC,TRBJ2-1,TRBV9,TRBD2,-
CASSPGTVSNTEAFF,TGCGCCAGCAGCCCCGGGACAGTCTCCAACACTGAAGCTTTCTTT,TRBJ1-1,TRBV5-1,TRBD1,few
CSVVPGDTEAFF,TGCAGCGTTGTACCAGGGGACACTGAAGCTTTCTTT,TRBJ1-1,TRBV29-1,-,medium-sized
CASSDGGQDRGSLRQPQHF,TGTGCCAGCAGTGATGGGGGCCAGGACAGGGGAAGTCTCCGGCAGCCCCAGCATTTT,TRBJ1-5,TRBV6-1,TRBD1,-
CATSRDLGTGNSPLHF,TGTGCCACCAGCAGAGATCTTGGGACAGGGAATTCACCCCTCCACTTT,TRBJ1-6,TRBV15,TRBD1,-
CSARASYEQYF,TGCAGTGCTAGGGCCAGCTACGAGCAGTACTTC,TRBJ2-7,TRBV20-1,-,-
CASTGGRADEKLFF,TGTGCCAGCACGGGAGGTCGGGCGGATGAAAAACTGTTTTTT,TRBJ1-4,TRBV28,-,-
CASSQRGSLLETQYF,TGTGCCAGCAGCCAGCGGGGCAGCTTACTGGAGACCCAGTACTTC,TRBJ2-5,TRBV14,-,-
CASSQGQGAHEQYF,TGTGCCAGCAGCCAGGGACAGGGTGCCCACGAGCAGTACTTC,TRBJ2-7,TRBV14,TRBD1,-
CASSRPGTRNTIYF,TGTGCCAGCAGTCGGCCAGGGACAAGAAACACCATATATTTT,TRBJ1-3,TRBV6-6,-,few
CASSLGQPNTGELFF,TGTGCCAGCAGCTTAGGACAGCCGAACACCGGGGAGCTGTTTTTT,TRBJ2-2,TRBV7-2,-,-
CASSEVPGTDNSPLHF,TGTGCCAGCAGTGAGGTTCCGGGGACAGATAATTCACCCCTCCACTTT,TRBJ1-6,TRBV6-1,TRBD1,few
CASSPEAGPDLDYGYTF,TGTGCCAGCAGCCCTGAGGCAGGGCCAGACTTAGACTATGGCTACACCTTC,TRBJ1-2,TRBV13,-,-
CSVATNEKLFF,TGCAGCGTTGCGACTAATGAAAAACTGTTTTTT,TRBJ1-4,TRBV29-1,-,-
CASSLETGKRAQHF,TGTGCCAGCAGCTTAGAGACAGGGAAAAGGGCCCAGCATTTT,TRBJ1-5,TRBV7-2,TRBD1,-
CAISDRGTTEQYF,TGTGCCATCAGTGACAGGGGAACGACCGAGCAGTACTTC,TRBJ2-7,TRBV10-3,-,once
CASSSGLAASYEQYF,TGTGCCAGCAGCTCAGGACTAGCGGCTTCCTACGAGCAGTACTTC,TRBJ2-7,TRBV5-4,TRBD2,-
CASSLSETGSTDTQYF,TGCGCCAGCAGCCTATCTGAGACAGGGAGCACAGATACGCAGTATTTT,TRBJ2-3,TRBV5-1,TRBD1,-
CASSKGEGWSGELFF,TGTGCCAGCAGTAAGGGGGAGGGATGGTCCGGGGAGCTGTTTTTT,TRBJ2-2,TRBV6-1,-,once
CASSSTGGSNIQYF,TGTGCCAGCAGCTCGACCGGGGGAAGTAACATTCAGTACTTC,TRBJ2-4,TRBV11-2,-,-
CASSLITGGAKNSQYF,TGTGCCAGCAGCTTAATTACAGGGGGCGCCAAAAACAGTCAGTACTTC,TRBJ2-4,TRBV7-9,TRBD1,-
CASRHREGNTEAFF,TGTGCCAGCAGGCACAGGGAGGGGAACACTGAAGCTTTCTTT,TRBJ1-1,TRBV6-1,-,-
CASSSPRGRVDGYTF,TGTGCCAGCAGCTCTCCCCGAGGTCGGGTGGATGGCTACACCTTC,TRBJ1-2,TRBV7-2,-,-
CASNGRTYEQYF,TGTGCCAGCAATGGGAGAACCTACGAGCAGTACTTC,TRBJ2-7,TRBV28,-,-